The TCR beta chain described here comes from a study of T cell responses to AZD1222 COVID-19 vaccine. About the research overall: Doses given second, at about 4 or about 12 weeks, were pooled. Notes on the study in general: Across the whole spike, CD4 TCRs peaked at regions 160-218 and 743-854. No day 14 peak samples; only post-peak repertoires were characterized. White British donors predominated, females outnumbered males, and clonal diversity was possibly underestimated.

Measured with immunoSEQ multiplex PCR; TCRdb has only the in-frame clones, and not every one. The data contain some 170,000 clones, around 90% of them singletons. The CDR3 has 12 residues. Trimming removed 6 bases at V and 6 bases at J, with 11 bases between. On this clone itself: Its matching antigen is unknown.

This TCR came from an adult in good health. This material consisted of peripheral blood, taken on day 0 of AZD1222 vaccination. V gene TRBV12-3 or TRBV12-4 combines with J gene TRBJ1-1, with no clear D. CDR3 bases: TGTGCCAGCAGCATTCGGGGATCTGAAGCTTTCTTT. Its protein product is CASSIRGSEAFF.